Included here is one TCR beta chain sequence, with context. While infection was still active, Seattle patients were enrolled and then followed longitudinally. In the original processing: Counts of nucleated cells, estimated from reference gene primer amplification, were obtained. This table comes from immunoSEQ multiplex PCR, and its TCRdb copy is limited to in-frame clones, with some not included. The DNA gave D and trimming, while V, J and clone size come from that table. The data contain 200,000 to 250,000 clones, 88% of them singletons. The germline V gene encodes CDR1 LGHNA and CDR2 YNFKEQ. V was pared by 5 bases and J by 2 bases, with 14 bases between. This CDR3 has 15 amino acids. The record originates from a study of blood T cell repertoires in COVID-19. For the study at large: The United States, Italy and Spain were the sources of the acute and convalescent COVID-19 samples. T cells, B-cell-depleted T cells, or PBMCs supplied cDNA or gDNA.

The chain carries TRBV4-2 and TRBJ2-3; possible D gene TRBD1, 5 bases. The sequence derives from a woman aged 25 to 39 with COVID-19, enrolled during active disease. The sequencing input was peripheral blood. CDR3 loop: CASSSTAGNTDTQYF. The CDR3 DNA follows: TGTGCCAGCAGCAGTACAGCAGGGAACACAGATACGCAGTATTTT.